The rows below give T cell receptor beta chains drawn from one sample of a study of cytomegalovirus exposure and HLA in healthy donors. Method: immunoSEQ multiplex PCR; TCRdb's copy keeps in-frame clones and lacks some. The data contain 170,000 or so clones, under 85% of them seen just once; the ten biggest clones take up 4.8%. The source material was PBMCs. All receptors derive from a man aged 18 to 29 in good health and CMV-seronegative. The CDR3 runs from the conserved cysteine through the conserved F or W. Fields, in order: clone size, D gene, J gene, V gene, CDR3 protein, CDR3 DNA. D genes are given only for firm matches. Not every row has a clone size; where given, it reads once, few, many or a size class.

-,TRBD2,TRBJ2-3,TRBV6-5,CASSPSGPVNTQYF,TGTGCCAGCAGTCCTAGCGGTCCGGTAAATACGCAGTATTTT
few,TRBD1,TRBJ1-4,TRBV2,CASSGQGASREKLFF,TGTGCCAGCAGTGGCCAGGGGGCTTCTCGAGAAAAACTGTTTTTT
few,-,TRBJ1-2,TRBV5-6,CASSPGSESIYGYTF,TGTGCCAGCAGCCCCGGCAGCGAATCCATCTATGGCTACACCTTC
-,-,TRBJ2-5,TRBV9,CASSVGTGRQETQYF,TGTGCCAGCAGCGTAGGCACAGGAAGACAAGAGACCCAGTACTTC
-,-,TRBJ2-7,TRBV5-1,CASSLQRVAEGEQYF,TGCGCCAGCAGCTTACAACGGGTCGCGGAGGGCGAGCAGTACTTC
-,TRBD1,TRBJ2-3,TRBV23-1,CASSQPRPGQGEDTQYF,TGCGCCAGCAGTCAACCAAGGCCGGGACAGGGTGAAGATACGCAGTATTTT
-,-,TRBJ2-7,TRBV5-1,CASSLSPNPGGGSITYEQYF,TGCGCCAGCAGTTTATCCCCGAACCCGGGTGGAGGGTCTATCACCTACGAGCAGTACTTC
-,-,TRBJ1-5,TRBV7-2,CASSPSRVGNQPQHF,TGTGCCAGCAGCCCTAGCCGAGTGGGAAACCAGCCCCAGCATTTT
-,-,TRBJ2-4,TRBV6-5,CASSPGKNIQYF,TGTGCCAGCAGTCCAGGGAAAAACATTCAGTACTTC
-,-,TRBJ2-5,TRBV27,CASSSEGVRFGETQYF,TGTGCCAGCAGTTCCGAAGGGGTCAGGTTCGGGGAGACCCAGTACTTC
few,-,TRBJ2-7,TRBV30,CASRTGGLSYEQYF,TGTGCCTCTCGAACCGGCGGGTTAAGCTACGAGCAGTACTTC
-,TRBD2,TRBJ2-1,TRBV19,CASSPPGTSGIREQFF,TGTGCCAGTAGTCCCCCAGGGACTAGCGGGATCCGTGAGCAGTTCTTC
-,-,TRBJ2-6,TRBV5-4,CASSLGRSGANVLTF,TGTGCCAGCAGCTTGGGGAGGAGTGGGGCCAACGTCCTGACTTTC
-,TRBD1,TRBJ1-1,TRBV7-3,CASSRQYQGADTEAFF,TGTGCCAGCAGTCGCCAATATCAGGGGGCGGACACTGAAGCTTTCTTT
once,-,TRBJ2-5,TRBV7-9,CASTLFRRGHETQYF,TGTGCCAGCACCTTATTCCGAAGGGGCCACGAGACCCAGTACTTC
-,TRBD2,TRBJ2-2,TRBV28,CASRGGGNTGELFF,TGTGCCAGCCGGGGGGGCGGGAACACCGGGGAGCTGTTTTTT
once,-,TRBJ1-5,TRBV6-1,CASSETRGSQPQHF,TGTGCCAGCAGTGAAACTAGGGGGAGTCAGCCCCAGCATTTT
few,-,TRBJ1-6,TRBV6-5,CASTPSGQLNSPLHF,TGTGCCAGCACCCCGTCGGGACAACTTAATTCACCCCTCCACTTT
-,-,TRBJ2-1,TRBV2,CASNRQARSYNEQFF,TGTGCCAGCAACCGTCAGGCGCGCTCCTACAATGAGCAGTTCTTC
once,-,TRBJ2-7,TRBV11-2,CASSSTVGAESYEQYF,TGTGCCAGCAGCTCGACAGTTGGGGCGGAGAGCTACGAGCAGTACTTC
-,-,TRBJ1-2,TRBV6-1,CASRRGGSYGYTF,TGTGCCAGCAGAAGAGGAGGCTCCTATGGCTACACCTTC
-,-,TRBJ2-1,TRBV25-1,CASSESGPLNEQFF,TGTGCCAGCAGTGAATCAGGTCCTCTCAATGAGCAGTTCTTC
-,-,TRBJ2-7,TRBV7-9,CASNPPGQQYEQYF,TGTGCCAGCAACCCCCCCGGACAACAGTACGAGCAGTACTTC
-,-,TRBJ1-5,TRBV6-6,CASSVSSNQPQHF,TGTGCCAGCAGTGTGAGTAGCAATCAGCCCCAGCATTTT
few,TRBD1,TRBJ1-2,TRBV2,CASREGTVYGYTF,TGTGCCAGCAGGGAGGGGACAGTTTATGGCTACACCTTC
-,TRBD1,TRBJ1-3,TRBV5-1,CASSTTGQGINTIYF,TGCGCCAGCAGTACGACGGGACAGGGAATCAACACCATATATTTT
-,TRBD2,TRBJ2-7,TRBV10-1,CASSEDRGGGGNEQYF,TGCGCCAGCAGTGAGGACCGCGGCGGGGGGGGGAACGAGCAGTACTTC
-,-,TRBJ1-5,TRBV5-1,CASSTGTPSNQPQHF,TGCGCCAGCAGCACCGGGACTCCTAGCAATCAGCCCCAGCATTTT
-,TRBD2,TRBJ2-7,TRBV27,CATNRAGGDYEQYF,TGTGCCACCAACCGAGCGGGAGGGGACTACGAGCAGTACTTC
-,TRBD2,TRBJ2-1,TRBV6-5,CASSGRDYNYNEQFF,TGTGCCAGCAGCGGCCGGGACTACAACTACAATGAGCAGTTCTTC
-,TRBD2,TRBJ2-1,TRBV7-6,CASSTRRGETYNEQFF,TGTGCCAGCAGCACTCGGCGGGGGGAGACCTACAATGAGCAGTTCTTC
-,-,TRBJ2-7,TRBV28,CASSRDWGETYDEQYF,TGTGCCAGCAGTCGGGACTGGGGGGAGACCTACGACGAGCAGTACTTC
-,TRBD1,TRBJ1-5,TRBV28,CASSLWSGQGGGQPQHF,TGTGCCAGCAGTTTATGGTCCGGACAGGGGGGAGGTCAGCCCCAGCATTTT
-,TRBD1,TRBJ2-3,TRBV7-3,CASSTDRADTQYF,TGTGCCAGCAGCACGGACAGGGCAGATACGCAGTATTTT
-,TRBD1,TRBJ1-5,TRBV19,CASSLLQGRSGQPQHF,TGTGCCAGCAGCCTCTTACAGGGGAGATCGGGCCAGCCCCAGCATTTT
-,-,TRBJ1-3,TRBV9,CASSGRHQGGVSGNTIYF,TGTGCCAGCAGCGGACGACACCAAGGAGGGGTCTCTGGAAACACCATATATTTT
-,TRBD1,TRBJ1-2,TRBV2,CASSEMDRVVGYGYTF,TGTGCCAGCAGTGAAATGGACAGGGTCGTCGGCTATGGCTACACCTTC
-,TRBD1,TRBJ2-5,TRBV4-3,CASSRQLGQGVGETQYF,TGCGCCAGCAGCCGGCAACTCGGACAGGGTGTGGGGGAGACCCAGTACTTC
-,-,TRBJ2-5,TRBV5-8,CASSFSWGERETQYF,TGTGCCAGCAGCTTTTCATGGGGAGAGAGGGAGACCCAGTACTTC
-,TRBD2,TRBJ2-5,TRBV7-2,CASSLDPAGGPGLRTQYF,TGTGCCAGCAGCTTAGATCCGGCGGGGGGGCCGGGTTTGAGGACCCAGTACTTC
-,-,TRBJ2-3,TRBV4-3,CASSQERGRAGVGTDTQYF,TGCGCCAGCAGCCAAGAGAGGGGTAGAGCGGGTGTCGGCACAGATACGCAGTATTTT
-,-,TRBJ2-1,TRBV7-9,CSSSAFQYSNEQFF,TGTTCCAGCAGCGCCTTCCAGTATTCGAATGAGCAGTTCTTC
-,-,TRBJ2-2,TRBV7-9,CASIILTEDTGELFF,TGTGCCAGCATCATTTTGACCGAGGACACCGGGGAGCTGTTTTTT
-,-,TRBJ2-1,TRBV27,CASKERLRNEQFF,TGCGCCAGCAAGGAAAGACTTCGGAATGAGCAGTTCTTC
-,TRBD2,TRBJ2-5,TRBV27,CASSPLRGLDPTQYF,TGTGCCAGCAGTCCGCTCAGAGGACTAGACCCAACCCAGTACTTC